The TCR beta chain under discussion was sequenced for a study of T cell responses to AZD1222 COVID-19 vaccine. General study points: Sampled repertoires all dated from after the peak T cell response. Donors, mostly white British, included more females; clonal diversity was possibly underestimated.

Sample share makes this clone medium-sized. Its antigen is unidentified. V dropped 4 bases and J dropped 8 bases, with 17 bases sitting between them. Germline V lookup: CDR1 LGHNA, CDR2 YSLEER. The CDR3 spans 14 residues. Profiling relied on immunoSEQ multiplex PCR, and the TCRdb table lists in-frame clones only, not all of them. The sample has about 120,000 clones, 87% seen once; the top ten hold under 3%. The receptor was isolated from an adult who received the AZD1222 COVID-19 vaccine. The source material was peripheral blood, sampled 28 days after the second AZD1222 dose. This chain connects TRBV4-3 to TRBJ1-2; D gene uncertain. The CDR3 region has the DNA TGCGCCAGCAGCCTGGGGTTGGGGTCCCGCGGCTACACCTTC. The encoded protein is CASSLGLGSRGYTF.